This TCR beta chain comes out of a study of T-cell reconstitution after alpha-beta-depleted transplantation in children. TCRbeta library construction was performed incorporating unique molecular identifiers. One entry per CDR3 protein results from TCRdb running MiXCR on the PCR reads. Of about 240,000 distinct CDR3 sequences in the sample, around 25% are singletons; the top ten hold 2.6%. Whole-study findings and limits: Some patients showed high day-60 TCRbeta diversity, which derived from surviving recipient T cells and thymic progenitors. From newly produced T cells came most of the T-cell counts and diversity one year after transplant. There were reportedly several hundred expanded graft clones from which alpha-beta T cells came about two months after transplant.

This clonotype was counted only a few times. No antigen is known for it. V was shortened by 3 bases and J by 3 bases, with 15 bases between the two germline ends. The CDR3 has 14 residues. CDR1 is DFQATT and CDR2 is SNEGSKA in the germline V gene (reference sequence). V gene TRBV20-1 combines with J gene TRBJ2-7, with D possibly being TRBD1 or TRBD2 (5 bases each). This receptor was identified in a girl aged 2-9 years with Fanconi anemia, due to receive a stem cell transplant. This specimen consisted of PBMCs, obtained before TCRalphabeta/CD19-depleted stem cell transplant. The CDR3 spells CSARIGGDYYEQYF. Here the CDR3 DNA reads TGCAGTGCTAGGATTGGGGGAGACTACTACGAGCAGTACTTC.